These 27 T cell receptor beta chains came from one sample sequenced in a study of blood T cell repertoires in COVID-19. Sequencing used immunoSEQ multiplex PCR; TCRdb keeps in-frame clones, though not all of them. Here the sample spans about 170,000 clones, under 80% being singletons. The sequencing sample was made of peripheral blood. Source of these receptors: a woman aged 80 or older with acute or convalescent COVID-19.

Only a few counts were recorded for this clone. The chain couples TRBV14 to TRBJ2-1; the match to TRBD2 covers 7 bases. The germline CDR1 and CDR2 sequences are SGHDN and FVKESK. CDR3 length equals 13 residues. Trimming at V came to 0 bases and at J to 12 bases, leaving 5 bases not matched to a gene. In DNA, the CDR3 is TGTGCCAGCAGCCAAGAGGAGACTAGCCCGCAGTTCTTC. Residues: CASSQEETSPQFF.

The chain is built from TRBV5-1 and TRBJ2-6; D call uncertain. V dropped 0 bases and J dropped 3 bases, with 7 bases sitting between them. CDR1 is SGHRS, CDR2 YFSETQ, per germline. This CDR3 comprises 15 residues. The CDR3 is CASSLAGGGANVLTF. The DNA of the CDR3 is TGCGCCAGCAGCTTGGCGGGTGGTGGGGCCAACGTCCTGACTTTC.

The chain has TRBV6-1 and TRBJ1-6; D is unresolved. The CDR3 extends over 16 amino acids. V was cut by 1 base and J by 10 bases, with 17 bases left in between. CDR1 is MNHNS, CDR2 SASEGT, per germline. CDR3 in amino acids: CASSEGKPSGRSPLHF. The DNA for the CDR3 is TGTGCCAGCAGTGAAGGAAAGCCGTCGGGGAGGTCACCCCTCCACTTT.

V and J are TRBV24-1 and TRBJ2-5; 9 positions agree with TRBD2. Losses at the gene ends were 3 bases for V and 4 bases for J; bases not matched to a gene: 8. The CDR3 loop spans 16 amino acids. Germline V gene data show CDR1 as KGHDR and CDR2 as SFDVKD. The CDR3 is CATSDPGTSRGETQYF. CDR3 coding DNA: TGTGCCACCAGTGATCCTGGGACTAGCAGGGGAGAGACCCAGTACTTC.

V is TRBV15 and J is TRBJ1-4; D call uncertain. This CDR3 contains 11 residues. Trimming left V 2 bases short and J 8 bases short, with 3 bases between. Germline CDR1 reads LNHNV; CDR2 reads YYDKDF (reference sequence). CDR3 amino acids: CATSRQEKLFF. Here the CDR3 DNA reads TGTGCCACCAGCAGACAGGAAAAACTGTTTTTT.

In DNA, the CDR3 is TGTGCCAGCAGCGTACCCTTAGCGGGGCCAGGCACAGATACGCAGTATTTT. Translating it yields CASSVPLAGPGTDTQYF. The chain links TRBV9 to TRBJ2-3; TRBD2 matches at 8 bases. J lost 1 base, V lost 1 base, and 8 bases had no gene match. The CDR3 contains 17 residues. Germline-derived CDR1 and CDR2 are SGDLS and YYNGEE.

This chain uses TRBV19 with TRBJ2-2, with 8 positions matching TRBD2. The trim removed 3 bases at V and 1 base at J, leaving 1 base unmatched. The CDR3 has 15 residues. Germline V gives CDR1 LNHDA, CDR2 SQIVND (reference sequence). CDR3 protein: CASSMTSENTGELFF. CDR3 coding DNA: TGTGCCAGTAGTATGACTAGCGAGAACACCGGGGAGCTGTTTTTT.

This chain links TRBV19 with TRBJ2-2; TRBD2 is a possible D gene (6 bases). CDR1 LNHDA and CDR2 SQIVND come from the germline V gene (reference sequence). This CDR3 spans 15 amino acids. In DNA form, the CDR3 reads TGTGCTTCGGGCGGGATAGATTCGAACACCGGGGAGCTGTTTTTT. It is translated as CASGGIDSNTGELFF.

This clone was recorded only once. The CDR3: CASSYNECYF. In DNA, the CDR3 is TGTGCCAGCAGTTATAACGAGTGCTACTTC. The J gene is TRBJ2-7, the V gene TRBV6-5; D remains ambiguous. Germline CDR1 and CDR2: MNHEY and SVGAGI. Between the trimmed V and J ends, which lost 3 bases and 13 bases, there was a span of 10 bases. This CDR3 region has 10 residues.

CDR3 sequence reads: CASSNAGGEQFF. DNA of the CDR3: TGTGCCAGCAGTAACGCAGGGGGTGAGCAGTTCTTC. The chain employs TRBV6-5 and TRBJ2-1; 7 nucleotides align to TRBD1. Trimming removed 5 bases from V and 9 bases from J; junction bases left unmatched: 4. The CDR3 is 12 residues long. Germline V gene data show CDR1 as MNHEY and CDR2 as SVGAGI.

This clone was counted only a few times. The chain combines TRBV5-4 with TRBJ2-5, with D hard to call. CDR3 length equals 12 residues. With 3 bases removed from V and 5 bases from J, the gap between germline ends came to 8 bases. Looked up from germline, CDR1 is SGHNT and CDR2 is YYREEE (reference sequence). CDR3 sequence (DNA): TGTGCCAGCAGCTCACATCACGAGACCCAGTACTTC. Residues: CASSSHHETQYF.

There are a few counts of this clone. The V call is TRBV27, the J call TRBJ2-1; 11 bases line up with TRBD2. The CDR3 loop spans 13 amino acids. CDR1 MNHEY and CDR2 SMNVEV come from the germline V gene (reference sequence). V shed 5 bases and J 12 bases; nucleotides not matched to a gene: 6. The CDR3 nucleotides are TGTGCCAGCAGTGGTAGCGGGAGGGCCAGGCAGTTCTTC. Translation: CASSGSGRARQFF.

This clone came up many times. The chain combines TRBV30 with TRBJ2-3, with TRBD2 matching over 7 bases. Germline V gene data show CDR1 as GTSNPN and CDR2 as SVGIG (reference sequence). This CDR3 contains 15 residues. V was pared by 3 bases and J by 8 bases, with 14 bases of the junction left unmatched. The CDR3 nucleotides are TGTGCCTGGAGGAGGCGGGAGATGAGAGGAGGTACGCAGTATTTT. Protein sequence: CAWRRREMRGGTQYF.

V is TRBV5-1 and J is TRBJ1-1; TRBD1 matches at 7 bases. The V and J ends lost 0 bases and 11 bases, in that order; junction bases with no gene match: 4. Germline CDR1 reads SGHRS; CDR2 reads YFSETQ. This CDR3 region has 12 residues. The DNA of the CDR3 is TGCGCCAGCAGCTTGGGACAGGGTTATGCTTTCTTT. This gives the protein CASSLGQGYAFF.

CDR3: CASSEEYFSGELFF. The CDR3 coding sequence is TGTGCCAGCAGTGAAGAATATTTCTCCGGGGAGCTGTTTTTT. The chain uses TRBV2 and TRBJ2-2, with D uncertain. The CDR3 length is 14 residues. V shed 1 base and J shed 6 bases, with 9 bases lying between them. Germline V gene data show CDR1 as SNHLY and CDR2 as FYNNEI. Looking up the rest from reference TRBV2 and TRBJ2-2 gives the full variable domain: EPEVTQTPSHQVTQMGQEVILRCVPISNHLYFYWYRQILGQKVEFLVSFYNNEISEKSEIFDDQFSVERPDGSNFTLKIRSTKLEDSAMYFCASSEEYFSGELFFGEGSRLTVL.

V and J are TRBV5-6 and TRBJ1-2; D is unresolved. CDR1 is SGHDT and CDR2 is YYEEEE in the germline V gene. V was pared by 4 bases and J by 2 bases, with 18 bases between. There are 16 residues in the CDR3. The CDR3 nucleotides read TGTGCCAGCAGCCAAACGGGAGTGGAGGAGAACTATGGCTACACCTTC. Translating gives CASSQTGVEENYGYTF.

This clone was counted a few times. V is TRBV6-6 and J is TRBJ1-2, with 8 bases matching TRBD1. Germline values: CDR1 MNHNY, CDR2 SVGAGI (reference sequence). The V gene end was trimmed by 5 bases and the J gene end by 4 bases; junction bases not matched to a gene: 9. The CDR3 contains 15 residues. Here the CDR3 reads CASSIGQGDFYGYTF. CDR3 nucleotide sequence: TGTGCCAGCAGTATCGGACAGGGAGATTTCTATGGCTACACCTTC.

CDR3 coding DNA: TGTGCCAGCAGCCAAGCTGAGGGACTAGCGGGAGTAGGCGAGCAGTTCTTC. This sequence encodes CASSQAEGLAGVGEQFF. The chain couples TRBV4-2 to TRBJ2-1; 14 bases are a match to TRBD2. The V gene end was trimmed by 1 base and the J gene end by 10 bases; junction bases not matched to a gene: 9. The germline CDR1 and CDR2 sequences are LGHNA and YNFKEQ. This CDR3 contains 17 residues.

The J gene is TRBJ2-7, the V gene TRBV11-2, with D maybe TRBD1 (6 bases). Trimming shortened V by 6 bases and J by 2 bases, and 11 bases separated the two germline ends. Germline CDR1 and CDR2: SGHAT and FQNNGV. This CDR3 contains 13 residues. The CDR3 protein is CASRGTKTYEQYF. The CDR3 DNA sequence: TGTGCCAGCAGGGGGACAAAAACCTACGAGCAGTACTTC.

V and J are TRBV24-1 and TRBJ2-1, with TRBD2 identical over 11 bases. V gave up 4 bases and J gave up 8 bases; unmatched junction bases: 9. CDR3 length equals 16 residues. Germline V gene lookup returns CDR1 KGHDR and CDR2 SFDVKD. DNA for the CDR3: TGTGCCACCAGTGAGGATGGGACTAGCGGCGGCGATGAGCAGTTCTTC. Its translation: CATSEDGTSGGDEQFF.

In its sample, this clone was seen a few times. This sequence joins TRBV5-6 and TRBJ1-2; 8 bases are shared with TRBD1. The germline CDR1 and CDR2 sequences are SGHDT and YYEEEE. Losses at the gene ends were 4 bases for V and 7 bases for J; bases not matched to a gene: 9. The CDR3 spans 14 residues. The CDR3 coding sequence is TGTGCCAGCAGCGGAGGACAGGGTTTGGTTGGCTACACCTTC. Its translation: CASSGGQGLVGYTF.

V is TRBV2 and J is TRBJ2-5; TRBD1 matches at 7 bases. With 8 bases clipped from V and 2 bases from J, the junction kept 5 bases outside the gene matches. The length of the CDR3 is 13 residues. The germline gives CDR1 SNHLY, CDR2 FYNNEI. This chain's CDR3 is CASRQGQQETQYF. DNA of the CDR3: TGTGCCAGCCGACAGGGACAGCAAGAGACCCAGTACTTC.

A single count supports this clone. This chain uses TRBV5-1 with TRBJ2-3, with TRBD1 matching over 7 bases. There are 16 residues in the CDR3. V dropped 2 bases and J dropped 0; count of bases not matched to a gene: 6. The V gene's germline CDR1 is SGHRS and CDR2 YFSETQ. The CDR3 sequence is CASSLDRAASTDTQYF. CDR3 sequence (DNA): TGCGCCAGCAGCTTAGACAGGGCCGCTAGCACAGATACGCAGTATTTT.

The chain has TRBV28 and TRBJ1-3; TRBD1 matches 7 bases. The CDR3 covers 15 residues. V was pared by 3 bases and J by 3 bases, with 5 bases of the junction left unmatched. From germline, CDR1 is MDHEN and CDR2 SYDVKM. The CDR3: CASSFRGASGNTIYF. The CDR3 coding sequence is TGTGCCAGCAGTTTCAGGGGGGCGAGTGGAAACACCATATATTTT.

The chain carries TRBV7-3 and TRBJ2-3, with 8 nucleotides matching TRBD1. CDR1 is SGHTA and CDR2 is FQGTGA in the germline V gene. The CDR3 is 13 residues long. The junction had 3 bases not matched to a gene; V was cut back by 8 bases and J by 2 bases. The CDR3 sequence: CASQGANTDTQYF. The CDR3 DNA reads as TGTGCCAGCCAGGGGGCTAACACAGATACGCAGTATTTT.

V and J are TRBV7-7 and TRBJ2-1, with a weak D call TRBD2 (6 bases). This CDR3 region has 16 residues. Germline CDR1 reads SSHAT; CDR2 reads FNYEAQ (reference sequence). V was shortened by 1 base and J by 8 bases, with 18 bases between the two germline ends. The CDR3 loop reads CASSLGGTPEGDEQFF. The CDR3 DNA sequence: TGTGCCAGCAGCTTAGGCGGGACGCCGGAAGGGGATGAGCAGTTCTTC.

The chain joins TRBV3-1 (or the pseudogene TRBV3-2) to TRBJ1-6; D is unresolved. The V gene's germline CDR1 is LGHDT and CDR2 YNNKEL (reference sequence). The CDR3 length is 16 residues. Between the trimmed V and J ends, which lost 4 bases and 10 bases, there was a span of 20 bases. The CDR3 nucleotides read TGTGCCAGCAGCCGAACCACGTGGGAGGCTGGCTCACCCCTCCACTTT. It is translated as CASSRTTWEAGSPLHF.